The clone carrying this T cell receptor beta chain showed up just a few times. Its antigen is undetermined. Compared with germline, one end of the junction differs, possibly owing to a read error. This record comes from a study of Graves' ophthalmopathy and Graves' hyperthyroidism. The overall study: The study drew peripheral blood at initial diagnosis, before any treatment.

Uncontrolled infections, pregnancy, lactation or other autoimmune diseases led to patient exclusion. Broader study findings: Thyroid clonotypes that were expanded above 0.001 frequency mostly also appeared in blood.

Transcripts of RNA were the source for amplifying TCR beta CDR3 regions. HTBI primers served in a first-round RT-PCR, which a second-round multiplex PCR followed. TCRdb re-called the multiplex PCR reads with MiXCR, one entry per CDR3 protein. The data hold hundreds of thousands of distinct CDR3 sequences, with 40% observed a single time. The TCR originated in an adult man with Graves' ophthalmopathy. The sample consisted of peripheral blood.

CDR3 region: CASSHELPRQGINSPLHF. The CDR3 coding sequence is TGCGCCAGCAGCCACGAGTTGCCCCGACAGGGAATTAATTCACCCCTCCACTTT. This chain links TRBV7-9 with TRBJ1-6, with 7 bases that match TRBD1. Germline CDR1 and CDR2: SEHNR and FQNEAQ (reference sequence). The CDR3 extends over 18 amino acids.